Below are 28 T cell receptor beta chains sequenced from a single sample in a study of blood T cell repertoires in COVID-19. Clones were sequenced by immunoSEQ multiplex PCR, and TCRdb holds only the in-frame ones, with some missing. The table lists 130,000 to 150,000 clones, roughly nine tenths of them singletons. What was sequenced was PBMCs or T cells enriched from blood (not recorded which). These receptor sequences come from a woman aged 40 to 50 who had been exposed to COVID-19.

The J gene is TRBJ1-1, the V gene TRBV29-1; D remains ambiguous. Trimming removed 7 bases at V and 6 bases at J, with 12 bases between. The CDR3 contains 11 residues. From germline, CDR1 is SQVTM and CDR2 ANQGSEA. CDR3 sequence (DNA): TGCAGCGGAACCAGGACTGCTGAAGCTTTCTTT. Its protein product is CSGTRTAEAFF.

The CDR3 DNA is TGTGCCAGCAGCAACAGGGTGAACGATGAAGCTTTCTTT. It encodes CASSNRVNDEAFF. The chain recombines TRBV12-3 or TRBV12-4 with TRBJ1-1; D may be TRBD1 (6 bases). CDR3 length equals 13 residues. V lost 6 bases and J 7 bases, leaving 15 bases between the germline ends.

This clone was detected only once. The chain carries TRBV9 and TRBJ1-2, with TRBD1 matching 7 bases. Germline V gene lookup returns CDR1 SGDLS and CDR2 YYNGEE. The CDR3 spans 15 residues. Unmatched junction bases numbered 5, after V lost 0 bases and J lost 3 bases. In DNA form, the CDR3 reads TGTGCCAGCAGCGTAGCTGGGACAGCCGACTATGGCTACACCTTC. Its protein is CASSVAGTADYGYTF.

The chain joins TRBV13 to TRBJ1-1; D perhaps matches TRBD1 (5 bases). Germline assignment: CDR1 PRHDT and CDR2 FYEKMQ (reference sequence). The CDR3 runs to 17 residues. V was shortened by 5 bases and J by 4 bases, with 23 bases between the two germline ends. CDR3 DNA sequence: TGTGCCAGCAGCGATTTCCAACGGCTAGGGGCTGGCACTGAAGCTTTCTTT. Residues: CASSDFQRLGAGTEAFF.

This clone was detected only once. The CDR3 DNA follows: TGTGCCAGCAGCGTAGATGAGAGAGCGCCTGCTAACTATGGCTACACCTTC. Its protein product is CASSVDERAPANYGYTF. V usage is TRBV9 and J usage is TRBJ1-2, with D hard to call. This CDR3 comprises 17 residues. The V gene lost 0 bases and the J gene lost 0 bases, with 15 bases spanning the gap. Germline V CDR1 and CDR2: SGDLS, YYNGEE.

In the case of this clone: In the same sample, other DNA sequences code for this CDR3. The rearrangement uses TRBV28 and TRBJ2-7; D is uncertain. Germline assignment: CDR1 MDHEN and CDR2 SYDVKM. The germline V and J ends were trimmed by 6 bases and 0 bases, with 6 bases remaining between them. CDR3 length: 12 amino acids. The CDR3 sequence: CASSQVSYEQYF. CDR3 coding DNA: TGTGCCAGCAGCCAGGTCTCCTACGAGCAGTACTTC.

The chain links TRBV28 to TRBJ1-1; the match to TRBD1 covers 8 bases. Germline V gene lookup returns CDR1 MDHEN and CDR2 SYDVKM. The CDR3 extends over 13 amino acids. J gave up 8 bases and V 2 bases, and 4 bases lay outside the gene matches. This CDR3 reads CASSLPQGAEAFF. For the CDR3, the DNA is TGTGCCAGCAGTTTACCGCAGGGGGCCGAAGCTTTCTTT.

The chain recombines TRBV15 with TRBJ2-7; maybe TRBD2 (5 bases). Germline lookup yields CDR1 LNHNV and CDR2 YYDKDF (reference sequence). Between the trimmed V and J ends, which lost 6 bases and 0 bases, there was a span of 18 bases. The CDR3 has 16 residues. Here the CDR3 reads CATRPHGGPGSYEQYF. In DNA, the CDR3 is TGTGCCACCAGACCCCACGGCGGGCCAGGCTCCTACGAGCAGTACTTC.

V is TRBV5-1 and J is TRBJ1-1; 8 nucleotides line up with TRBD1. Trimming took 1 base from V and 4 from J; bases not matched to a gene: 9. The length of the CDR3 is 16 residues. CDR1 and CDR2 from the germline V gene are SGHRS and YFSETQ. CDR3: CASSLRQTGGSTEAFF. Written as DNA, the CDR3 is TGCGCCAGCAGCTTGCGGCAAACAGGGGGAAGCACTGAAGCTTTCTTT.

This clone was counted a single time. V and J are TRBV7-2 and TRBJ1-5; 7 positions agree with TRBD1. CDR3 length equals 15 residues. Trimming removed 5 bases from V and 3 bases from J; junction bases left unmatched: 7. Germline loops: CDR1 SGHTA, CDR2 FQGNSA. This CDR3 reads CASSPRQGDNQPQHF. DNA for the CDR3: TGTGCCAGCAGCCCCCGACAGGGTGACAATCAGCCCCAGCATTTT.

The chain recombines TRBV27 with TRBJ2-7; TRBD2 matches 10 bases. The CDR3 extends over 15 amino acids. CDR1 is MNHEY, CDR2 SMNVEV, per germline (reference sequence). Losses at the gene ends were 2 bases for V and 2 bases for J; bases not matched to a gene: 3. Here the CDR3 DNA reads TGTGCCAGCAGTTTAGGGCTAGCGGGAGCCTACGAGCAGTACTTC. This translates into CASSLGLAGAYEQYF.

This clone was counted once. The chain recombines TRBV23-1 with TRBJ2-7, with 7 positions matching TRBD1. TRBV23-1 is labeled an ORF, and its function is uncertain. V shed 6 bases, J shed 8 bases, and the junction held 7 bases outside the gene matches. The CDR3 totals 12 residues. CDR3 residues: CASSQKTGKQYF. For the CDR3, the DNA is TGCGCCAGCAGCCAGAAGACAGGGAAGCAGTACTTC.

The chain has TRBV6-6 and TRBJ1-1, with 9 bases that match TRBD1. CDR3 length equals 12 residues. The trim removed 7 bases at V and 8 bases at J, leaving 5 bases unmatched. CDR1 is MNHNY, CDR2 SVGAGI, per germline (reference sequence). CDR3 protein: CASIATGGEAFF. The DNA for the CDR3 is TGTGCCAGCATAGCCACAGGGGGCGAAGCTTTCTTT.

DNA for the CDR3: TGCAGCGCCGAAGGGGATTTGGACGAGCAGTACTTC. Residues: CSAEGDLDEQYF. The chain is built from TRBV29-1 and TRBJ2-7; D is possibly TRBD1 (5 bases). The CDR3 extends over 12 amino acids. Germline CDR1 reads SQVTM; CDR2 reads ANQGSEA. Trimming cost V 7 bases and J 5 bases, with 15 bases left between them.

The DNA of the CDR3 is TGTGCCAGCAGAACGGGACAGGGGGCAGGAGAGACCCAGTACTTC. This encodes CASRTGQGAGETQYF. The chain links TRBV27 to TRBJ2-5; 12 bases fit TRBD1. This CDR3 has 15 residues. Germline CDR1 reads MNHEY; CDR2 reads SMNVEV (reference sequence). V gave up 6 bases and J gave up 4 bases; unmatched junction bases: 6.

V is TRBV5-4 and J is TRBJ2-2; TRBD2 is a possible D gene (6 bases). CDR1 and CDR2 from the germline V gene are SGHNT and YYREEE (reference sequence). V shed 4 bases and J shed 7 bases, with 14 bases lying between them. The CDR3 covers 14 residues. CDR3 region: CASSRERTYGELFF. The CDR3 bases are TGTGCCAGCAGCCGGGAGCGAACATACGGGGAGCTGTTTTTT. Complete variable domain (other parts from reference TRBV5-4 and TRBJ2-2): ETGVTQSPTHLIKTRGQQVTLRCSSQSGHNTVSWYQQALGQGPQFIFQYYREEENGRGNFPPRFSGLQFPNYSSELNVNALELDDSALYLCASSRERTYGELFFGEGSRLTVL.

The V call is TRBV9, the J call TRBJ2-1, with unresolved D. This CDR3 has 15 residues. V was shortened by 0 bases and J by 4 bases, with 11 bases between the two germline ends. Germline V gene data show CDR1 as SGDLS and CDR2 as YYNGEE. CDR3 sequence: CASSVGYSYYNEQFF. The CDR3 coding sequence is TGTGCCAGCAGCGTAGGTTACAGCTATTACAATGAGCAGTTCTTC. The full variable domain, completed using reference TRBV9 and TRBJ2-1, is DSGVTQTPKHLITATGQRVTLRCSPRSGDLSVYWYQQSLDQGLQFLIQYYNGEERAKGNILERFSAQQFPDLHSELNLSSLELGDSALYFCASSVGYSYYNEQFFGPGTRLTVL.

The V gene is TRBV7-8, the J gene TRBJ2-7; D possibly corresponds to TRBD1 (6 bases). V shed 1 base and J shed 3 bases, with 13 bases lying between them. This CDR3 is 15 amino acids long. Germline V gives CDR1 SGHVS, CDR2 FQNEAQ. The CDR3: CASSLVSGESYEQYF. The CDR3 region has the DNA TGTGCCAGCAGCTTAGTTTCAGGGGAGAGCTACGAGCAGTACTTC.

This clone has just one count. The chain uses TRBV19 and TRBJ1-1; D call uncertain. The CDR3 runs to 12 residues. The V gene's germline CDR1 is LNHDA and CDR2 SQIVND (reference sequence). V dropped 2 bases and J dropped 7 bases, with 8 bases sitting between them. CDR3 coding DNA: TGTGCCAGTAGTATATTCGAGAGTGAAGCTTTCTTT. Residues: CASSIFESEAFF.

The V gene is TRBV28, the J gene TRBJ1-2; D gene unclear. V was shortened by 7 bases and J by 0 bases, with 12 bases between the two germline ends. There are 14 residues in the CDR3. Germline values: CDR1 MDHEN, CDR2 SYDVKM. DNA for the CDR3: TGTGCCAGCACCCTACAGTTAGCTAACTATGGCTACACCTTC. Residues: CASTLQLANYGYTF.

The chain joins TRBV9 to TRBJ2-3; TRBD1 aligns across 9 bases. V shed 3 bases and J 4 bases; nucleotides not matched to a gene: 12. Germline CDR1 reads SGDLS; CDR2 reads YYNGEE. The CDR3 runs 17 residues. The CDR3 DNA is TGTGCCAGCAGCGAGCGAACAGGGGGCCCGGGTGCAGATACGCAGTATTTT. It is translated as CASSERTGGPGADTQYF.

This chain uses TRBV3-1 (or the pseudogene TRBV3-2) with TRBJ1-6; D not certain. CDR1 is LGHDT, CDR2 YNNKEL, per germline (reference sequence). V gave up 1 base and J gave up 12 bases, with 7 bases separating them. The length of the CDR3 is 12 residues. Here the CDR3 reads CASSQAGQPLHF. The CDR3, as DNA: TGTGCCAGCAGCCAAGCGGGTCAACCCCTCCACTTT.

V gene TRBV27 combines with J gene TRBJ1-2, with D hard to call. Germline assignment: CDR1 MNHEY and CDR2 SMNVEV (reference sequence). The V gene lost 8 bases and the J gene lost 0 bases, with 10 bases spanning the gap. This CDR3 region has 13 residues. The CDR3 region has the DNA TGTGCCAGCTCAAAGCTAGCTAACTATGGCTACACCTTC. This gives the protein CASSKLANYGYTF.

In its sample, this clone was seen a few times. V is TRBV6-5 and J is TRBJ1-2; 10 bases align to TRBD1. V gave up 6 bases and J gave up 5 bases; unmatched junction bases: 9. The CDR3 has 15 residues. Germline V gene data show CDR1 as MNHEY and CDR2 as SVGAGI. The CDR3 region is CASSRTDRGLYGYTF. DNA of the CDR3: TGTGCCAGCAGCCGAACTGACAGGGGGCTATATGGCTACACCTTC.

V and J are TRBV11-2 and TRBJ2-5, with 7 positions matching TRBD1. V lost 4 bases to trimming and J lost 1 base; unmatched junction nucleotides: 6. Germline V gene lookup returns CDR1 SGHAT and CDR2 FQNNGV. The CDR3 totals 15 residues. The CDR3 DNA reads TGTGCCAGCAGCTCCAACTGGGACAGCCAAGAGACCCAGTACTTC. Translation gives CASSSNWDSQETQYF. Full variable domain (outside the CDR3, taken from reference TRBV11-2 and TRBJ2-5): EAGVAQSPRYKIIEKRQSVAFWCNPISGHATLYWYQQILGQGPKLLIQFQNNGVVDDSQLPKDRFSAERLKGVDSTLKIQPAKLEDSAVYLCASSSNWDSQETQYFGPGTRLLVL.

V usage is TRBV6-5 and J usage is TRBJ2-7; tentative D call: TRBD2 (6 bases). Per germline, CDR1 MNHEY and CDR2 SVGAGI. Between the trimmed V and J ends, which lost 6 bases and 3 bases, there was a span of 18 bases. The CDR3 covers 15 residues. This CDR3 is CASSVKGGSNYEQYF. The CDR3 DNA reads TGTGCCAGCAGCGTCAAAGGAGGGAGCAACTACGAGCAGTACTTC.

CDR3 coding DNA: TGCGCCAGCAGCAGAGTCCCGGGACAGGCCACTGAAGCTTTCTTT. Its protein product is CASSRVPGQATEAFF. The rearrangement links TRBV5-1 to TRBJ1-1; TRBD1 aligns across 8 bases. Germline V gene data show CDR1 as SGHRS and CDR2 as YFSETQ. The CDR3 runs to 15 residues. The trim removed 4 bases at V and 4 bases at J, leaving 9 bases unmatched. The full variable domain, in which reference TRBV5-1 and TRBJ1-1 provide the parts outside the CDR3, is KAGVTQTPRYLIKTRGQQVTLSCSPISGHRSVSWYQQTPGQGLQFLFEYFSETQRNKGNFPGRFSGRQFSNSRSEMNVSTLELGDSALYLCASSRVPGQATEAFFGQGTRLTVV.

This chain links TRBV7-3 with TRBJ2-3, with 9 nucleotides matching TRBD2. The germline V gene encodes CDR1 SGHTA and CDR2 FQGTGA. The V segment lost 6 bases and the J segment 4 bases; nucleotides outside the gene matches: 5. The CDR3 sequence is 14 residues long. The chain's CDR3 is CASSLRGGSDTQYF. The DNA of the CDR3 is TGTGCCAGCAGTTTGCGGGGGGGCTCAGATACGCAGTATTTT.